This is a list of T cell receptor beta chains from one sample in a study of T cells in Graves' hyperthyroidism and ophthalmopathy. TCRdb re-derived calls from the multiplex PCR reads in MiXCR, one entry per CDR3 protein. The sample carries hundreds of thousands of distinct CDR3 sequences, 15% to 20% recorded once. The sample comprised blood. Receptors were obtained from a woman aged 18-30 years with Graves' hyperthyroidism. Both conserved end residues are part of each CDR3. The order of the fields is V gene, J gene, CDR3 protein.

v_call: TRBV18; j_call: TRBJ1-1; cdr3_aa: CASSPPTGGVEAFF
v_call: TRBV20-1; j_call: TRBJ1-1; cdr3_aa: CSARAPLDRAENTEAFF
v_call: TRBV5-1; j_call: TRBJ2-1; cdr3_aa: CASSTTAGVSGNEQFF
v_call: TRBV18; j_call: TRBJ1-1; cdr3_aa: CASSPNRGGMNTEAFF
v_call: TRBV27; j_call: TRBJ2-1; cdr3_aa: CASTKLRDTSYNEQFF
v_call: TRBV19; j_call: TRBJ1-2; cdr3_aa: CASSIRDRGPRRTF
v_call: TRBV7-2; j_call: TRBJ2-3; cdr3_aa: CASSLNPAGGLSTDTQYF
v_call: TRBV2; j_call: TRBJ2-1; cdr3_aa: CASSAQQVLGFF
v_call: TRBV5-6; j_call: TRBJ2-5; cdr3_aa: CASRYPGQTQETQYF
v_call: TRBV7-2; j_call: TRBJ1-2; cdr3_aa: CASSLEVNYYGYTF
v_call: TRBV27; j_call: TRBJ2-3; cdr3_aa: CASSLNGDTQYF
v_call: TRBV11-3; j_call: TRBJ1-1; cdr3_aa: CASSLVEGAGNTEAFF
v_call: TRBV27; j_call: TRBJ2-7; cdr3_aa: CASSLLPSGGGYEQYF
v_call: TRBV6-5; j_call: TRBJ2-1; cdr3_aa: CASSSGLALTYNEQFF
v_call: TRBV12-3/TRBV12-4; j_call: TRBJ1-1; cdr3_aa: CASTNPGVTEAFF